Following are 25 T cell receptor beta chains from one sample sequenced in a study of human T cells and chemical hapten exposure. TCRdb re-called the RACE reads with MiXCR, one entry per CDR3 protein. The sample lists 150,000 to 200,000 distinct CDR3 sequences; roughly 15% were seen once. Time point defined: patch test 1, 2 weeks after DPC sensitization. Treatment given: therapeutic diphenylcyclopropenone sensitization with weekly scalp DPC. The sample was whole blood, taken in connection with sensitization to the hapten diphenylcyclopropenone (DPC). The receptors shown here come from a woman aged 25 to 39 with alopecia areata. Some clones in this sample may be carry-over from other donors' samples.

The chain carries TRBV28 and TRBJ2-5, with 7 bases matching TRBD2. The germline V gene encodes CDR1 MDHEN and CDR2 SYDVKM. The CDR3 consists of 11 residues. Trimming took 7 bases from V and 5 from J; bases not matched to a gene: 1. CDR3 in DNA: TGTGCCAGCAACGGGAGGGAGACCCAGTACTTC. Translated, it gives CASNGRETQYF.

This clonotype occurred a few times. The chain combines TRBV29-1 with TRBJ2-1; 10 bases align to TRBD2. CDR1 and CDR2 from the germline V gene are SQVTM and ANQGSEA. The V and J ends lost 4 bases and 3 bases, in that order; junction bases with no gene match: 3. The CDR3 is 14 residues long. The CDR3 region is CSVGSGGDYNEQFF. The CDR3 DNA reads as TGCAGCGTTGGGAGCGGGGGGGACTACAATGAGCAGTTCTTC.

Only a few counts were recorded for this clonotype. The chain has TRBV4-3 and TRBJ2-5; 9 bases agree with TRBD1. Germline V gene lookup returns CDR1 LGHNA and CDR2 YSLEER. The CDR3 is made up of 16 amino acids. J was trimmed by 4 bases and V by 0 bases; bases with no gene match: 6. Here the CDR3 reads CASSQDHRGQGETQYF. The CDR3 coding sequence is TGCGCCAGCAGCCAAGACCACAGGGGGCAGGGAGAGACCCAGTACTTC.

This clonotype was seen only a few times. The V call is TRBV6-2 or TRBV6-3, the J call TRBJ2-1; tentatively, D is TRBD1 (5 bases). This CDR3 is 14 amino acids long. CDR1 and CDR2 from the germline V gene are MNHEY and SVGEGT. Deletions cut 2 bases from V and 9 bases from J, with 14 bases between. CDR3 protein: CASSYRRQLVEQFF. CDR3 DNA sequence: TGTGCCAGCAGTTACCGAAGACAGTTAGTTGAGCAGTTCTTC.

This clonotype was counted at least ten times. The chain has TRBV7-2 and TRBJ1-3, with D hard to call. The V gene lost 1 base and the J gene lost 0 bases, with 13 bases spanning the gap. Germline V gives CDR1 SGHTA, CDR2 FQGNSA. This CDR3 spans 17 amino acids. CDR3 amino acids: CASSLVPALSSGNTIYF. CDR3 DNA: TGTGCCAGCAGCTTAGTCCCGGCCCTTAGCTCTGGAAACACCATATATTTT.

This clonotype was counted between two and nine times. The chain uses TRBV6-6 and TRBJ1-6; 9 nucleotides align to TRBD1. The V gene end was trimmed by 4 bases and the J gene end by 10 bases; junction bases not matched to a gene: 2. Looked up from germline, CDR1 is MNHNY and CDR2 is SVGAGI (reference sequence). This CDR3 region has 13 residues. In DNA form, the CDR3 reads TGTGCCAGCAGTTTGGGACAGGGATCACCCCTCCACTTT. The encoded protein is CASSLGQGSPLHF.

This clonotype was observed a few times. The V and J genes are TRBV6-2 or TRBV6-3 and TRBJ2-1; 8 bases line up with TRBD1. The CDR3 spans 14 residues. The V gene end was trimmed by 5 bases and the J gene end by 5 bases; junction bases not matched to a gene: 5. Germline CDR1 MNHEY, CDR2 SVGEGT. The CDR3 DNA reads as TGTGCCAGCAGTCGCCCGGGACAGGACAATGAGCAGTTCTTC. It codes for CASSRPGQDNEQFF.

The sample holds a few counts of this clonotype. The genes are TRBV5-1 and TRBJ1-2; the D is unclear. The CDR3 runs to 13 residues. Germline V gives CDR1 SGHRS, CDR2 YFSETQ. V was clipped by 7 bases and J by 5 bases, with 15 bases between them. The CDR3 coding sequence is TGCGCCAGCCGGTACCACCACTCTTATGGCTACACCTTC. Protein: CASRYHHSYGYTF.

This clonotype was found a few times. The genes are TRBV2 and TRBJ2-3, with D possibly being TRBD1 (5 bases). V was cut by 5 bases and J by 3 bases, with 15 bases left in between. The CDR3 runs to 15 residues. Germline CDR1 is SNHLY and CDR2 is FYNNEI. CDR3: CASSLVQRQTDTQYF. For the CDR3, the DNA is TGTGCCAGCAGTCTTGTCCAAAGACAGACAGATACGCAGTATTTT.

DNA of the CDR3: TGTGCCAGCAGCGTAGACCCTCACGGGGGGACTCAAGATACGCAGTATTTT. This codes for CASSVDPHGGTQDTQYF. V is TRBV9 and J is TRBJ2-3, with TRBD2 identical over 7 bases. CDR3 length: 17 amino acids. The germline CDR1 and CDR2 sequences are SGDLS and YYNGEE. V dropped 0 bases and J dropped 5; count of bases not matched to a gene: 12. Using reference TRBV9 and TRBJ2-3 for the parts outside the CDR3, the full variable domain is DSGVTQTPKHLITATGQRVTLRCSPRSGDLSVYWYQQSLDQGLQFLIQYYNGEERAKGNILERFSAQQFPDLHSELNLSSLELGDSALYFCASSVDPHGGTQDTQYFGPGTRLTVL.

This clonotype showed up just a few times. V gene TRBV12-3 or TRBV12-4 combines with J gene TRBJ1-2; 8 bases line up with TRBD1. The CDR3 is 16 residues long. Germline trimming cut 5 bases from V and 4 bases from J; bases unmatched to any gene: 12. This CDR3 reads CASSPGQGQGLYGYTF. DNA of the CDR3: TGTGCCAGCAGTCCCGGACAGGGTCAAGGACTCTATGGCTACACCTTC.

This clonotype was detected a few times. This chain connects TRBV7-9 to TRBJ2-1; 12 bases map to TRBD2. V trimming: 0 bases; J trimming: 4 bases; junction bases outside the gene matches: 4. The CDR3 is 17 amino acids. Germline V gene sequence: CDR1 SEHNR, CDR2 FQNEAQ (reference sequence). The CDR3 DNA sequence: TGTGCCAGCAGCTTAGCAGTCGGGACTAGCGGGTACAATGAGCAGTTCTTC. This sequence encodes CASSLAVGTSGYNEQFF.

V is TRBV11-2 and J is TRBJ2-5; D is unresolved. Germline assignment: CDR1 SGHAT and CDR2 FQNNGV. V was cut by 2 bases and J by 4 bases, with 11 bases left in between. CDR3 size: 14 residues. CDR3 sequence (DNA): TGTGCCAGCAGCTTACGGCTAGGTTTAGAGACCCAGTACTTC. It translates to CASSLRLGLETQYF.

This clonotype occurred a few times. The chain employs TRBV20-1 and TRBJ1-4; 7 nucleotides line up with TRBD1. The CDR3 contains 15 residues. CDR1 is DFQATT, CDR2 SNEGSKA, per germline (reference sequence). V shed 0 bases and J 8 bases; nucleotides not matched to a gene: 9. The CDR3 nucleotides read TGCAGTGCTAGAGATCCCCGGGACAGCGTGGAAAAACTGTTTTTT. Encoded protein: CSARDPRDSVEKLFF.

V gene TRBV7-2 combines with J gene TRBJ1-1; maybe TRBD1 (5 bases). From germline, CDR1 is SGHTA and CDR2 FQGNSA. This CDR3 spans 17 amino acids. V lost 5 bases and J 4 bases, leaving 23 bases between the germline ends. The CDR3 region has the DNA TGTGCCAGCAGCCCCCCCCGGTTCGCAGGGTACGGCACTGAAGCTTTCTTT. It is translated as CASSPPRFAGYGTEAFF.

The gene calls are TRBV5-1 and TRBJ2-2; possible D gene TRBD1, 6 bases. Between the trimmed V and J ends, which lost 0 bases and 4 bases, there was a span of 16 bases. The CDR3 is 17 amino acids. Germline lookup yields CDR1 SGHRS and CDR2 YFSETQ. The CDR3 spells CASSLDPGGAGTGELFF. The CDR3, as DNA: TGCGCCAGCAGCTTGGATCCTGGGGGCGCGGGCACCGGGGAGCTGTTTTTT.

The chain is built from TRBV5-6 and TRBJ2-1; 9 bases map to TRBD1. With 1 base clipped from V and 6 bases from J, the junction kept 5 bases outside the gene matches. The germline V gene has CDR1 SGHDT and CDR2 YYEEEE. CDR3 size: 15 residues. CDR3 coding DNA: TGTGCCAGCAGCTTGAGACTGGACAGGGGCAATGAGCAGTTCTTC. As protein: CASSLRLDRGNEQFF.

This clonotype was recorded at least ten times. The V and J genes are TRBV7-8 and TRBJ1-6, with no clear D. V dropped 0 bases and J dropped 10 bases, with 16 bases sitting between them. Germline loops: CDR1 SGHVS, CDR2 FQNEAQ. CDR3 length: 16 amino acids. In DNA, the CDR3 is TGTGCCAGCAGCTTAGCACGACCCAAGGGCATGTCACCCCTCCACTTT. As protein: CASSLARPKGMSPLHF.

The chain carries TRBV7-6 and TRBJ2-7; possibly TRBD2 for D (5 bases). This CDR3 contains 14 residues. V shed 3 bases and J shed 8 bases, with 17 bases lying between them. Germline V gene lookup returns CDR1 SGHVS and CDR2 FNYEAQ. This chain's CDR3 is CASSFNELGAQQYF. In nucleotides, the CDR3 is TGTGCCAGCAGCTTTAACGAGTTGGGAGCCCAGCAGTACTTC.

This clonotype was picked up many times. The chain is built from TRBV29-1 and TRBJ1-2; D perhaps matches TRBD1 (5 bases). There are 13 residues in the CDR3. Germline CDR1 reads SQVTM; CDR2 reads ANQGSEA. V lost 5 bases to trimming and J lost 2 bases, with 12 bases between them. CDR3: CSVQRDGNYGYTF. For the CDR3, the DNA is TGCAGCGTTCAGCGGGACGGAAACTATGGCTACACCTTC.

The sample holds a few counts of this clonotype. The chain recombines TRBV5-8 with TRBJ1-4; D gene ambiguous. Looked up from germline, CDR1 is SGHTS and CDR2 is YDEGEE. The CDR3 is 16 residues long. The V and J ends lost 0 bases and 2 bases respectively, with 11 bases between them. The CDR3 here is CASSLGTVATNEKLFF. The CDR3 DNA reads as TGTGCCAGCAGCTTGGGGACCGTCGCGACTAATGAAAAACTGTTTTTT.

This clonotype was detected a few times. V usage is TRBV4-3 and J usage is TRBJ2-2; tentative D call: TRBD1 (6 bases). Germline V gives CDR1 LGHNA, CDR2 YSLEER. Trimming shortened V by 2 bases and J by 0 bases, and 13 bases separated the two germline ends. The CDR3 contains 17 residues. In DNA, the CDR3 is TGCGCCAGCAGCCAATTTACAGGGTATGCGAACACCGGGGAGCTGTTTTTT. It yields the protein CASSQFTGYANTGELFF.

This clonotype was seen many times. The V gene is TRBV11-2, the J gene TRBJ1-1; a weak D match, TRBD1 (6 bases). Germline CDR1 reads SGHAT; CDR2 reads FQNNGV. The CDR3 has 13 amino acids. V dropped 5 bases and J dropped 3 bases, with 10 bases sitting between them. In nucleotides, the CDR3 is TGTGCCAGCAGCCTACAGGGTTACACTGAAGCTTTCTTT. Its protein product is CASSLQGYTEAFF. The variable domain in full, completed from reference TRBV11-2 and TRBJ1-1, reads EAGVAQSPRYKIIEKRQSVAFWCNPISGHATLYWYQQILGQGPKLLIQFQNNGVVDDSQLPKDRFSAERLKGVDSTLKIQPAKLEDSAVYLCASSLQGYTEAFFGQGTRLTVV.

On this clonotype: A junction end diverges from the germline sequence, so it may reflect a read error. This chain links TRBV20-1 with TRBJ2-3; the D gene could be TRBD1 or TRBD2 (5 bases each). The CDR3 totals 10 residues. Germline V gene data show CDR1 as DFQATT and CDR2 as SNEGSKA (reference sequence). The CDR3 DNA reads TGCAGCCTGGAACGTGGCGTAGGGACTTTT. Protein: CSLERGVGTF.

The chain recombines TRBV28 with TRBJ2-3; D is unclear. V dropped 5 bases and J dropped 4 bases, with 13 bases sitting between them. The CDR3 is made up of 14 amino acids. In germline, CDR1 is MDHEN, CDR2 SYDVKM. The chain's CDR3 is CASSPTLAPDTQYF. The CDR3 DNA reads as TGTGCCAGCAGTCCCACACTCGCACCAGATACGCAGTATTTT.